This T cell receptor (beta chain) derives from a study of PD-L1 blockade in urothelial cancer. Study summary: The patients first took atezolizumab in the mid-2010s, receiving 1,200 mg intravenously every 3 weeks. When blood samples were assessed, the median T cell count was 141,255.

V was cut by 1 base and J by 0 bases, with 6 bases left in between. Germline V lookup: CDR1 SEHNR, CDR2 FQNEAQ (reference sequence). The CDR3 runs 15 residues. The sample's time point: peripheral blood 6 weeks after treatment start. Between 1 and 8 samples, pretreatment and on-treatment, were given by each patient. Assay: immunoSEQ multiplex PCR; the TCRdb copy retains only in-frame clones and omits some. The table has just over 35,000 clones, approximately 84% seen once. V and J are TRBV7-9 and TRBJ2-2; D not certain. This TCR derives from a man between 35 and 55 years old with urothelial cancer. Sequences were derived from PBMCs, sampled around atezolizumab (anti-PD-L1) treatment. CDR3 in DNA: TGTGCCAGCAGCTTAGGTTCAGCGAACACCGGGGAGCTGTTTTTT. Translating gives CASSLGSANTGELFF. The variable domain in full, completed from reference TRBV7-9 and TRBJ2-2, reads DTGVSQNPRHKITKRGQNVTFRCDPISEHNRLYWYRQTLGQGPEFLTYFQNEAQLEKSRLLSDRFSAERPKGSFSTLEIQRTEQGDSAMYLCASSLGSANTGELFFGEGSRLTVL.